This T cell receptor beta chain was identified in a study of shared clonotypes between healthy human individuals. Trimming cost V 5 bases and J 4 bases, with 15 bases left between them. Germline V gene data show CDR1 as MDHEN and CDR2 as SYDVKM. This CDR3 has 15 residues. Clones were read by immunoSEQ multiplex PCR, and TCRdb kept only the in-frame ones, dropping some. The data show about 1.1 million clones, about 84% seen once. The sequenced sample was memory CD4+ T cells from PBMCs. Documented subset: CD45RA-negative fraction. V usage is TRBV28 and J usage is TRBJ2-1, with a possible D match to TRBD2 (6 bases). The source is a man in his late teens or twenties in good health. Some clones in this sample may be carry-over from other donors' samples. CDR3 region: CASSPPGRGYNEQFF. CDR3 nucleotide sequence: TGTGCCAGCAGTCCCCCCGGGAGAGGGTACAATGAGCAGTTCTTC.